Listed below are T cell receptor beta chains from one sample, sequenced in a study of CD8 T cells in ankylosing spondylitis. Using its own MiXCR run on the 5' RACE reads, TCRdb lists one record per CDR3 protein. The sample has hundreds of thousands of distinct CDR3 sequences, 9.5% to 15% seen once. The sequencing input was blood, either unsorted or a sorted T cell fraction (not recorded which). The source of these receptors is a male donor with ankylosing spondylitis. CDR3s include the opening cysteine and the closing phenylalanine or tryptophan. Fields, in order: V gene, D gene, J gene, clone size, CDR3 DNA, CDR3 protein. The D gene is left open where the match is weak. A clone size is listed for some rows: how often the clone was seen (once, few, many), or a class if it is expanded.

V gene: TRBV20-1; D gene: TRBD2; J gene: TRBJ2-2; clone size: .; CDR3 DNA: TGCAGTGCTAGACTAGCGGAACGCACCGGGGAGCTGTTTTTT; CDR3 protein: CSARLAERTGELFF
V gene: TRBV5-1; D gene: .; J gene: TRBJ1-1; clone size: few; CDR3 DNA: TGCGCCAGCAGCTTGGATCCAGCCATGAACACTGAAGCTTTCTTT; CDR3 protein: CASSLDPAMNTEAFF
V gene: TRBV5-1; D gene: .; J gene: TRBJ1-3; clone size: few; CDR3 DNA: TGCGCCAGCAGCTTACAGGGCCGTAACTCTGGAAACACCATATATTTT; CDR3 protein: CASSLQGRNSGNTIYF
V gene: TRBV5-1; D gene: TRBD2; J gene: TRBJ2-1; clone size: .; CDR3 DNA: TGCGCCAGCAGGTTCGGGACTAGCGTCAATGAGCAGTTCTTC; CDR3 protein: CASRFGTSVNEQFF
V gene: TRBV7-9; D gene: .; J gene: TRBJ1-1; clone size: few; CDR3 DNA: TGTGCCAGCAGCTTAAAGGGAGGGAACACTGAAGCTTTCTTT; CDR3 protein: CASSLKGGNTEAFF
V gene: TRBV7-8; D gene: .; J gene: TRBJ1-2; clone size: .; CDR3 DNA: TGTGCCAGCAGCCCGCGGGAAACAGAGCACGGCTACACCTTC; CDR3 protein: CASSPRETEHGYTF
V gene: TRBV5-1; D gene: TRBD1; J gene: TRBJ1-2; clone size: few; CDR3 DNA: TGCGCCAGCAGCCCAATAACAGGGGGCGCTTATGGCTACACCTTC; CDR3 protein: CASSPITGGAYGYTF
V gene: TRBV24-1; D gene: TRBD1; J gene: TRBJ2-7; clone size: many; CDR3 DNA: TGTGCCACCAGTGACCCGGGACAGGGGAGCTCCTACGAGCAGTACTTC; CDR3 protein: CATSDPGQGSSYEQYF
V gene: TRBV5-1; D gene: .; J gene: TRBJ2-3; clone size: few; CDR3 DNA: TGCGCCAGCAGCTTGGGGGACTTCCTGATTCCTAGCACAGATACGCAGTATTTT; CDR3 protein: CASSLGDFLIPSTDTQYF
V gene: TRBV27; D gene: TRBD2; J gene: TRBJ2-7; clone size: .; CDR3 DNA: TGTGCCAGCAGTTTATCGCAAGCGGGATCGGGGGAGCAGTACTTC; CDR3 protein: CASSLSQAGSGEQYF
V gene: TRBV9; D gene: TRBD2; J gene: TRBJ2-1; clone size: few; CDR3 DNA: TGTGCCAGCAGCGTAGAAGCGGGAGGGCCCTACAATGAGCAGTTCTTC; CDR3 protein: CASSVEAGGPYNEQFF
V gene: TRBV3-1; D gene: TRBD2; J gene: TRBJ2-1; clone size: few; CDR3 DNA: TGTGCCAGCAGCGCAGGGACTAGCGGAACCTACTCCTACAATGAGCAGTTCTTC; CDR3 protein: CASSAGTSGTYSYNEQFF
V gene: TRBV12-3/TRBV12-4; D gene: TRBD1; J gene: TRBJ1-2; clone size: many; CDR3 DNA: TGTGCCAGCAGTGGACAGGGGGTCTATGGCTACACCTTC; CDR3 protein: CASSGQGVYGYTF
V gene: TRBV5-1; D gene: .; J gene: TRBJ2-5; clone size: .; CDR3 DNA: TGCGCCAGCAGCCTCGCGGGGATCCGCCAAGAGACCCAGTACTTC; CDR3 protein: CASSLAGIRQETQYF
V gene: TRBV6-4; D gene: .; J gene: TRBJ2-2; clone size: few; CDR3 DNA: TGTGCCAGCAGTGCCCGGGATGAAGGCGGGGAGCTGTTTTTT; CDR3 protein: CASSARDEGGELFF
V gene: TRBV20-1; D gene: .; J gene: TRBJ1-1; clone size: few; CDR3 DNA: TGCAGTGCGAGGGGGGGAGGCACTGAAGCTTTCTTT; CDR3 protein: CSARGGGTEAFF
V gene: TRBV7-6; D gene: .; J gene: TRBJ2-7; clone size: .; CDR3 DNA: TGTGCCAGCAGCCACGGGCACTCCGAGCAGTACTTC; CDR3 protein: CASSHGHSEQYF
V gene: TRBV4-1; D gene: TRBD2; J gene: TRBJ2-5; clone size: many; CDR3 DNA: TGCGCCAGCAGCCCCCCGGGGGGTATGCGAGAGACCCAGTACTTC; CDR3 protein: CASSPPGGMRETQYF
V gene: TRBV5-5; D gene: .; J gene: TRBJ1-6; clone size: few; CDR3 DNA: TGTGCCAGCAGCTTTAGCAGGGATGATTCACCCCTCCACTTT; CDR3 protein: CASSFSRDDSPLHF
V gene: TRBV2; D gene: .; J gene: TRBJ1-5; clone size: .; CDR3 DNA: TGTGCCAGCAGTAGGGTTGGGGGCAATCAGCCCCAGCATTTT; CDR3 protein: CASSRVGGNQPQHF
V gene: TRBV5-1; D gene: TRBD1; J gene: TRBJ1-1; clone size: few; CDR3 DNA: TGCGCCAGCAGCCCAGGACAGGGGTCCAGGTACACTGAAGCTTTCTTT; CDR3 protein: CASSPGQGSRYTEAFF
V gene: TRBV5-5; D gene: TRBD1; J gene: TRBJ2-7; clone size: .; CDR3 DNA: TGTGCCAGCAGCCTAACCGGGACAGGCTACGAGCAGTACTTC; CDR3 protein: CASSLTGTGYEQYF
V gene: TRBV20-1; D gene: TRBD2; J gene: TRBJ2-5; clone size: .; CDR3 DNA: TGCAGTGCTAGCTCGCTAGCGGGAGGCCAAGAGACCCAGTACTTC; CDR3 protein: CSASSLAGGQETQYF
V gene: TRBV5-1; D gene: .; J gene: TRBJ2-2; clone size: many; CDR3 DNA: TGCGCCAGCAGCCCCGAGGGGCAGGTCGTGTACACCGGGGAGCTGTTTTTT; CDR3 protein: CASSPEGQVVYTGELFF
V gene: TRBV18; D gene: .; J gene: TRBJ2-2; clone size: .; CDR3 DNA: TGTGCCAGCTCAAGGACCGCGGACACCGGGGAGCTGTTTTTT; CDR3 protein: CASSRTADTGELFF
V gene: TRBV20-1; D gene: .; J gene: TRBJ2-1; clone size: once; CDR3 DNA: TGCAGTGCTAGCTGGCGCCTCAATGAGCAGTTCTTC; CDR3 protein: CSASWRLNEQFF
V gene: TRBV27; D gene: .; J gene: TRBJ1-2; clone size: few; CDR3 DNA: TGTGCCAGCAGTTATTCAGGGCGAGGCTACACCTTC; CDR3 protein: CASSYSGRGYTF
V gene: TRBV5-1; D gene: .; J gene: TRBJ2-1; clone size: few; CDR3 DNA: TGCGCCAGCAGCTTGACCGATCTATCAGCCATCTCCAATGAGCAGTTCTTC; CDR3 protein: CASSLTDLSAISNEQFF
V gene: TRBV12-3/TRBV12-4; D gene: .; J gene: TRBJ2-7; clone size: .; CDR3 DNA: TGTGCCAGCAGTTTTCGCTCCGGAGGGGCCTACGAGCAGTACTTC; CDR3 protein: CASSFRSGGAYEQYF
V gene: TRBV27; D gene: TRBD2; J gene: TRBJ2-1; clone size: few; CDR3 DNA: TGTGCCAGCAGTTTATGGCGGGGGAGCTCCTACAATGAGCAGTTCTTC; CDR3 protein: CASSLWRGSSYNEQFF
V gene: TRBV4-1; D gene: .; J gene: TRBJ1-5; clone size: .; CDR3 DNA: TGCGCCAGCAGCCAATTGGGGGGTCGGACCCAGCATTTT; CDR3 protein: CASSQLGGRTQHF
V gene: TRBV3-1; D gene: .; J gene: TRBJ2-7; clone size: few; CDR3 DNA: TGTGCCAGCAGCCAAGGCCATTCCTACGAGCAGTACTTC; CDR3 protein: CASSQGHSYEQYF
V gene: TRBV4-2; D gene: .; J gene: TRBJ2-1; clone size: .; CDR3 DNA: TGTGCCAGCAGCCAAGATTCGTCGGGGTACAATGAGCAGTTCTTC; CDR3 protein: CASSQDSSGYNEQFF
V gene: TRBV5-1; D gene: .; J gene: TRBJ2-2; clone size: .; CDR3 DNA: TGCGCCAGCAGCCTTCGGACAACCTCGAACACCGGGGAGGTGTTTTTT; CDR3 protein: CASSLRTTSNTGEVFF
V gene: TRBV18; D gene: TRBD1; J gene: TRBJ2-3; clone size: few; CDR3 DNA: TGTGCCAGCTCACCGAACAGGGGGGCAGATACGCAGTATTTT; CDR3 protein: CASSPNRGADTQYF
V gene: TRBV4-2; D gene: .; J gene: TRBJ2-2; clone size: many; CDR3 DNA: TGTGCCAGCAGCCAAGGGACCACGAACACCGGGGAGCTGTTTTTT; CDR3 protein: CASSQGTTNTGELFF
V gene: TRBV27; D gene: TRBD2; J gene: TRBJ2-7; clone size: .; CDR3 DNA: TGTGCCAGCAGTACAAGCGGGAGGGCTGGCGAGCAGTACTTC; CDR3 protein: CASSTSGRAGEQYF
V gene: TRBV19; D gene: .; J gene: TRBJ1-4; clone size: .; CDR3 DNA: TGTGCCAGTAGCCCGTCCGAGACAGGCCCTAATGAAAAACTGTTTTTT; CDR3 protein: CASSPSETGPNEKLFF
V gene: TRBV19; D gene: .; J gene: TRBJ2-1; clone size: few; CDR3 DNA: TGTGCCAGCGGACTGGGACTCGTCCTCGATGAGCAGTTCTTC; CDR3 protein: CASGLGLVLDEQFF
V gene: TRBV7-8; D gene: .; J gene: TRBJ2-3; clone size: few; CDR3 DNA: TGTGCCAGCAGCGGGGGGTCCCCTCGCACAGATACGCAGTATTTT; CDR3 protein: CASSGGSPRTDTQYF
V gene: TRBV7-7; D gene: .; J gene: TRBJ1-1; clone size: .; CDR3 DNA: TGTGCCAGCAGATTCCACAGGGAGAAGAGTATGAACACTGAAGCTTTCTTT; CDR3 protein: CASRFHREKSMNTEAFF
V gene: TRBV5-8; D gene: .; J gene: TRBJ2-2; clone size: few; CDR3 DNA: TGTGCCAGCAGCCGGATCCCGGCACGGGGGCTGTTTTTT; CDR3 protein: CASSRIPARGLFF
V gene: TRBV5-1; D gene: .; J gene: TRBJ2-1; clone size: few; CDR3 DNA: TGCGCCAGCAGCTTGCCGACAGACTCTTTGAACAATGAGCAGTTCTTC; CDR3 protein: CASSLPTDSLNNEQFF
V gene: TRBV2; D gene: .; J gene: TRBJ1-1; clone size: few; CDR3 DNA: TGTGCCAGCACGATTTACGGGGGCACTGAAGCTTTCTTT; CDR3 protein: CASTIYGGTEAFF
V gene: TRBV7-6; D gene: TRBD1; J gene: TRBJ2-1; clone size: .; CDR3 DNA: TGTGCCAGCAGCTTAGTGGGACAGGGATTAGACTACTCCTACAATGAGCAGTTCTTC; CDR3 protein: CASSLVGQGLDYSYNEQFF
V gene: TRBV5-4; D gene: TRBD1; J gene: TRBJ2-5; clone size: .; CDR3 DNA: TGTGCCAGCCGTCCAGGAAACAGGGGGCGGGTCCAAGAGACCCAGTACTTC; CDR3 protein: CASRPGNRGRVQETQYF
V gene: TRBV5-1; D gene: .; J gene: TRBJ2-3; clone size: few; CDR3 DNA: TGCGCCAGCAGCTTGTACCAGCCAGATACGCAGTATTTT; CDR3 protein: CASSLYQPDTQYF